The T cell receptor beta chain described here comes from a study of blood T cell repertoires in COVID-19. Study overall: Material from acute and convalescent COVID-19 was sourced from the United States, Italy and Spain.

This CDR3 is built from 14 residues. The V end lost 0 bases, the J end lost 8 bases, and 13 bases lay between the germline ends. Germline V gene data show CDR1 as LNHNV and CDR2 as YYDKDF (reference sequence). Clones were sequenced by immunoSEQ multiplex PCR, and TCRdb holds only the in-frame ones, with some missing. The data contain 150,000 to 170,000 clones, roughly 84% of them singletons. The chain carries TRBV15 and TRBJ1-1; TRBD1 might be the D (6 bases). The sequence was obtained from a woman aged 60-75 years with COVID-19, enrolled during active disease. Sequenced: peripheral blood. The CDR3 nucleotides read TGTGCCACCAGCAGAGAGGGGGGGGCCTCCGAAGCTTTCTTT. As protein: CATSREGGASEAFF.